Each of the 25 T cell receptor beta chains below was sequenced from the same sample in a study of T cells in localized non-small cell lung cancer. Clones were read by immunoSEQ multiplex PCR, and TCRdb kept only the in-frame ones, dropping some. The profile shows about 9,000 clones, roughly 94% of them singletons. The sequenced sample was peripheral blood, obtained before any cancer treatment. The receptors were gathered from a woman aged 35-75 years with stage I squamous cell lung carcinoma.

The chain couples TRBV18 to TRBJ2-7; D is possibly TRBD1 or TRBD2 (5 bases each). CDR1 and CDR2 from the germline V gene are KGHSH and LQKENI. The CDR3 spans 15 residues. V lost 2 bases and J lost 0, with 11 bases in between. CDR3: CASSPSGPSSYEQYF. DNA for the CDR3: TGTGCCAGCTCACCATCGGGGCCGAGCTCCTACGAGCAGTACTTC.

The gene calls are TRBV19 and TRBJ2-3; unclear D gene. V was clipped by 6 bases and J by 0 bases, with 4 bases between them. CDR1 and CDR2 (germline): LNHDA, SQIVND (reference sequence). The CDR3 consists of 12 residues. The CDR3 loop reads CASSGSTDTQYF. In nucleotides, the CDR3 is TGTGCCAGTAGCGGCAGCACAGATACGCAGTATTTT.

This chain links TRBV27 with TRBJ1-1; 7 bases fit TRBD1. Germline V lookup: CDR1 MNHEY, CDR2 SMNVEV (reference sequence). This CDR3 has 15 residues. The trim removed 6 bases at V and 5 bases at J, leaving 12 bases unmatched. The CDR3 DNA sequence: TGTGCCAGCAGGGTAGGACAGGCGGCGGGGACTGAAGCTTTCTTT. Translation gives CASRVGQAAGTEAFF.

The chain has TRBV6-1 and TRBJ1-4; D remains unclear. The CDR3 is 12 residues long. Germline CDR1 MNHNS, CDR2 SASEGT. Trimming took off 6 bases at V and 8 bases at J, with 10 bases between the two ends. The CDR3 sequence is CASRAPGEKLFF. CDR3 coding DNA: TGTGCCAGCAGGGCCCCGGGGGAAAAACTGTTTTTT.

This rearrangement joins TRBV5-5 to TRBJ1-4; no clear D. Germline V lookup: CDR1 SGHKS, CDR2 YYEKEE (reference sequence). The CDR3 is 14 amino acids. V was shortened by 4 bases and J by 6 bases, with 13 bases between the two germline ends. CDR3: CASSRDGSYEKLFF. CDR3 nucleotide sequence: TGTGCCAGCAGCCGAGACGGGTCCTATGAAAAACTGTTTTTT.

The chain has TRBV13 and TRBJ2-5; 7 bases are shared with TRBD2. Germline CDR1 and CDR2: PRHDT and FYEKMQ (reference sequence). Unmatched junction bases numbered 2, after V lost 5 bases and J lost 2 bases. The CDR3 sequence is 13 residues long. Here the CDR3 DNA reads TGTGCCAGCAGCCACGGGGGGCAAGAGACCCAGTACTTC. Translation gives CASSHGGQETQYF.

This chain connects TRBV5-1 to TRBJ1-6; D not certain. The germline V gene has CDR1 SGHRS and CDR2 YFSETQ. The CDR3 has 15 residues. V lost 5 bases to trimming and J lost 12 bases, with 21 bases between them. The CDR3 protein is CASRGSAGGSGPLHF. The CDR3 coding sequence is TGCGCCAGCAGGGGGTCGGCGGGAGGGTCAGGACCCCTCCACTTT.

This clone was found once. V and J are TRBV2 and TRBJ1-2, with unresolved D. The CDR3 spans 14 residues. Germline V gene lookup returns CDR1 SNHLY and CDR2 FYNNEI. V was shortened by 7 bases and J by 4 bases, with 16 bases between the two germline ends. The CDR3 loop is CASKPGGSVYGYTF. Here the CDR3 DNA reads TGTGCCAGCAAACCGGGCGGGTCTGTCTATGGCTACACCTTC.

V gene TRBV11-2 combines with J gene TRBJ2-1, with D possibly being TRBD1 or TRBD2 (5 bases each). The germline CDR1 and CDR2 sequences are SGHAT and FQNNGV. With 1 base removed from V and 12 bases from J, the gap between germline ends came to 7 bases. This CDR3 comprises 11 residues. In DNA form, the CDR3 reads TGTGCCAGCAGCTTAGTTGGGGGGCAGTTCTTC. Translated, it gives CASSLVGGQFF.

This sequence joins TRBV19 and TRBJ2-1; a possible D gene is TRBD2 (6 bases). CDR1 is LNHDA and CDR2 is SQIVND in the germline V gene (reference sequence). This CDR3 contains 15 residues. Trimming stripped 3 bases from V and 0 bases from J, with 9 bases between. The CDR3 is CASSMGLYSYNEQFF. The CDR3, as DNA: TGTGCCAGTAGTATGGGACTCTACTCCTACAATGAGCAGTTCTTC. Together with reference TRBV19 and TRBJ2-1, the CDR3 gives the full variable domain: DGGITQSPKYLFRKEGQNVTLSCEQNLNHDAMYWYRQDPGQGLRLIYYSQIVNDFQKGDIAEGYSVSREKKESFPLTVTSAQKNPTAFYLCASSMGLYSYNEQFFGPGTRLTVL.

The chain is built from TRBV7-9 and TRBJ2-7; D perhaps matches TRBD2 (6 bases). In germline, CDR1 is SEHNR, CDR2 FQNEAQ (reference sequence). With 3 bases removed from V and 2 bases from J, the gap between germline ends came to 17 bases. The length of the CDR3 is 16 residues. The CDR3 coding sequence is TGTGCCAGCAGCTTTGGCCGGGACGGGAGAACCTACGAGCAGTACTTC. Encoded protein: CASSFGRDGRTYEQYF.

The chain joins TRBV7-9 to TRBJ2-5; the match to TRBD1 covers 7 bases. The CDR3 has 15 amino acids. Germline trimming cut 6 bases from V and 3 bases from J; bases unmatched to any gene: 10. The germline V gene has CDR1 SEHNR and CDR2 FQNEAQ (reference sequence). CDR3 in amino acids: CASSSSTTGKETQYF. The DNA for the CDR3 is TGTGCCAGCAGTAGTTCTACGACAGGGAAAGAGACCCAGTACTTC.

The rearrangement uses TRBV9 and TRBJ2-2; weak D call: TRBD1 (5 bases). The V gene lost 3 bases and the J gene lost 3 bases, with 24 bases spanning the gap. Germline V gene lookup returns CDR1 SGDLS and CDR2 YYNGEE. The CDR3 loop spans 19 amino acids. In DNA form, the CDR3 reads TGTGCCAGCAGCGAACCCCTCCTAGGGGATGGCCGCTACACCGGGGAGCTGTTTTTT. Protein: CASSEPLLGDGRYTGELFF.

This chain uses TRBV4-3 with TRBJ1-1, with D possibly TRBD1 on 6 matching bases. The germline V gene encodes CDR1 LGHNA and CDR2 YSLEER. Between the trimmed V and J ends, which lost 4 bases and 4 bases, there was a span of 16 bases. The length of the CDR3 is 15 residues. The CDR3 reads CASSLGQGIGTEAFF. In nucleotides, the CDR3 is TGCGCCAGCAGCCTCGGGCAGGGGATAGGCACTGAAGCTTTCTTT.

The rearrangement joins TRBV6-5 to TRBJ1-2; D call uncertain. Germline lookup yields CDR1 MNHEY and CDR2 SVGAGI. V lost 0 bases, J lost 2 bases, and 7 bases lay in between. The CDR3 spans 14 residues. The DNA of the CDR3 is TGTGCCAGCAGTTACTCGACCGACAACTATGGCTACACCTTC. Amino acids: CASSYSTDNYGYTF.

The CDR3 sequence is CASSYSNTGGGPLHF. DNA of the CDR3: TGTGCCAGCAGTTACTCGAATACAGGGGGGGGTCCCCTCCACTTT. This sequence joins TRBV6-6 and TRBJ1-6, with 8 bases aligning to TRBD1. CDR1 and CDR2 (germline): MNHNY, SVGAGI (reference sequence). The V and J ends lost 0 bases and 13 bases, in that order; junction bases with no gene match: 8. The CDR3 has 15 amino acids.

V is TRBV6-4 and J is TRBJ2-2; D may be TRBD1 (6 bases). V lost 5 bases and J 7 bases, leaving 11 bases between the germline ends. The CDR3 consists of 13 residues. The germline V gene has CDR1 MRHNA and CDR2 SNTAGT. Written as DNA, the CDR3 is TGTGCCAGCAGTTTGAACAGGGTCGGGGAGCTGTTTTTT. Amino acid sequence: CASSLNRVGELFF.

As DNA, the CDR3 is TGTGCCTGGAGTGTAACAGGGGGAAACTATGGCTACACCTTC. This sequence encodes CAWSVTGGNYGYTF. This chain links TRBV30 with TRBJ1-2; TRBD1 agrees at 8 bases. This CDR3 is built from 14 residues. The ends lost 0 bases at V and 2 bases at J; junction bases unmatched: 2. The germline CDR1 and CDR2 sequences are GTSNPN and SVGIG (reference sequence).

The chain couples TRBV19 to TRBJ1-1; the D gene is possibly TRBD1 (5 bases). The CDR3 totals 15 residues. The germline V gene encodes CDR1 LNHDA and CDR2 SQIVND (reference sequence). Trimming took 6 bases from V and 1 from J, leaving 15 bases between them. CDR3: CASSDFRGSNTEAFF. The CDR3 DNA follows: TGTGCCAGTAGCGACTTCCGGGGCTCGAACACTGAAGCTTTCTTT.

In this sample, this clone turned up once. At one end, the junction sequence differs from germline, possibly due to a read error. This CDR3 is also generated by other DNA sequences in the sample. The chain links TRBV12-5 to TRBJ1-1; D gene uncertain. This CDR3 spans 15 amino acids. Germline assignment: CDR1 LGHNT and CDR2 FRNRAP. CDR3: CASGLGLSGLAEAFF. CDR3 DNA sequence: TGTGCCAGTGGTTTGGGCCTTTCGGGTTTGGCTGAAGCTTTCTTT.

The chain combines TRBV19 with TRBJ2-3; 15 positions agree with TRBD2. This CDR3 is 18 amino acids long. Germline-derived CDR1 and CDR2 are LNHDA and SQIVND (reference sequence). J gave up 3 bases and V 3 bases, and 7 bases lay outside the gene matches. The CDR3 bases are TGTGCCAGTAGTATGCGGGGACTAGCGGGGGGATCAACAGATACGCAGTATTTT. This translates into CASSMRGLAGGSTDTQYF.

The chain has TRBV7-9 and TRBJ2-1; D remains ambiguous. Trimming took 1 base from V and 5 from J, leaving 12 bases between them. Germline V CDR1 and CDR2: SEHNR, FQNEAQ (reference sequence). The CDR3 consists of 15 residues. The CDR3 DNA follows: TGTGCCAGCAGCTTAGACCTGGGTGGCAACAATGAGCAGTTCTTC. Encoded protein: CASSLDLGGNNEQFF.

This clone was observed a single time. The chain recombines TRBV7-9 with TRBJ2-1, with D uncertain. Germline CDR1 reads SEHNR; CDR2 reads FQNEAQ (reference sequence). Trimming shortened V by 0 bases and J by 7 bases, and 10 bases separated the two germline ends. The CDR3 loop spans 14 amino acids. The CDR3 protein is CASSLAFGVNEQFF. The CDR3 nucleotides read TGTGCCAGCAGCTTAGCCTTCGGAGTTAATGAGCAGTTCTTC.

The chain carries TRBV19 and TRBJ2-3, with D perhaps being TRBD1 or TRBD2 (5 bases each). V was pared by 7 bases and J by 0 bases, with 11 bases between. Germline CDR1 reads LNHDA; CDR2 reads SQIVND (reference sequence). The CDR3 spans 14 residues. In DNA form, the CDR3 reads TGTGCCAGTACCCCGGGGCCGAGCACAGATACGCAGTATTTT. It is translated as CASTPGPSTDTQYF. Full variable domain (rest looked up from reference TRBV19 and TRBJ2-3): DGGITQSPKYLFRKEGQNVTLSCEQNLNHDAMYWYRQDPGQGLRLIYYSQIVNDFQKGDIAEGYSVSREKKESFPLTVTSAQKNPTAFYLCASTPGPSTDTQYFGPGTRLTVL.

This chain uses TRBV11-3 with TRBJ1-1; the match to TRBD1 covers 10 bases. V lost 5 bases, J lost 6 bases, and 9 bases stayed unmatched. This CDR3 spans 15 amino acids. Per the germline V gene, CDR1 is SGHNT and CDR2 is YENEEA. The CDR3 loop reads CASSLRRGQGAEAFF. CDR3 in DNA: TGTGCCAGCAGCCTCCGCCGTGGACAGGGGGCTGAAGCTTTCTTT.